This T cell receptor beta chain stems from a study of radiation and T cells in renal cell carcinoma. CDR3 length equals 16 residues. Germline V gene lookup returns CDR1 SGHTA and CDR2 FQGNSA. After removal of 1 base from V and 5 bases from J, the junction contained 9 bases not matched to a gene. Study-wide results and limits: Without pretreatment biopsies, baseline tumor clonotype presence was undetermined. From baseline, blood top tumor clonotypes peaked at 2 weeks post-radiation.

Here immunoSEQ multiplex PCR was the method, and the copy in TCRdb shows in-frame clones only, minus some. The sample has 100,000 to 150,000 clones; around 82% are singletons. A note on this clone: Its target is unknown.

Time point specified: blood 2 weeks post-SBRT. The sample's treatment: 15 Gy SBRT to primary tumor, nephrectomy 4 weeks later. Serial blood draws occurred at baseline and 2 and 4 weeks post-SBRT. The tumor was a clear cell renal cell carcinoma. Sequencing was performed on blood, taken from a patient whose treatment included radiotherapy and nephrectomy. The genes are TRBV7-2 and TRBJ2-5, with 8 bases fitting TRBD1. This receptor was taken from a man aged 45-65 years with renal cell carcinoma. DNA for the CDR3: TGTGCCAGCAGCTTAGTGGGCAGGGGGCTATGGGAGACCCAGTACTTC. Translating it yields CASSLVGRGLWETQYF. Using reference TRBV7-2 and TRBJ2-5 for the parts outside the CDR3, the full variable domain is GAGVSQSPSNKVTEKGKDVELRCDPISGHTALYWYRQSLGQGLEFLIYFQGNSAPDKSGLPSDRFSAERTGGSVSTLTIQRTQQEDSAVYLCASSLVGRGLWETQYFGPGTRLLVL.